The table lists the clone carrying this T cell receptor (beta chain) with many counts. What it binds is not known. The source of the sample is a study of CD8+CD57+ T cells in acquired aplastic anemia. Study findings and constraints: Around 27 CD8+ CDR3 sequences occurred in both the patients and the controls.

CD8+CD57+ cell expansion, shown by flow cytometry, had occurred in the patients selected for sequencing. Severe acquired aplastic anemia was the diagnosis recorded for all patients. Genomic DNA provided the template from which TCR beta VDJ and CDR3 profiles were obtained. TCRdb recomputed calls from the reads with MiXCR, one row per CDR3 protein. The sample yields more than 150,000 distinct CDR3 sequences, approximately 48% seen once. Losses at the gene ends were 5 bases for V and 2 bases for J; bases not matched to a gene: 12. There are 16 residues in the CDR3. The germline CDR1 and CDR2 sequences are DFQATT and SNEGSKA (reference sequence).

The source of this sequence is a human donor with aplastic anemia. The chain is built from TRBV20-1 and TRBJ2-3, with TRBD2 identical over 8 bases. Sequencing was done on a sample of sorted CD4+, CD8+, or CD8+CD57+ T cells (not recorded which) from PBMCs. This CDR3 reads CSAVGLRGGPTDTQYF. CDR3 coding DNA: TGCAGTGCTGTGGGCCTACGGGGGGGCCCCACAGATACGCAGTATTTT.